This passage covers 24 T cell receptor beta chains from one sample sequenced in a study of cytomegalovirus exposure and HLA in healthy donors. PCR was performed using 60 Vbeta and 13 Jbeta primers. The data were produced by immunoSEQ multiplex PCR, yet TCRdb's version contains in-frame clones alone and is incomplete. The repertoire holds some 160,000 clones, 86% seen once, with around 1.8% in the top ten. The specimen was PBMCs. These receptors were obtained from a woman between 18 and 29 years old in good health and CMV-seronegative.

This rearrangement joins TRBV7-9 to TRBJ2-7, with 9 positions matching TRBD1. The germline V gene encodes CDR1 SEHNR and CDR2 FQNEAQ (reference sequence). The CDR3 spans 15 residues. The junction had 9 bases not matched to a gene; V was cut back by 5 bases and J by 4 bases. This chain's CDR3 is CASSGQDRGYYEQYF. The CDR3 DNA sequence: TGTGCCAGCAGCGGCCAGGACAGGGGATATTACGAGCAGTACTTC.

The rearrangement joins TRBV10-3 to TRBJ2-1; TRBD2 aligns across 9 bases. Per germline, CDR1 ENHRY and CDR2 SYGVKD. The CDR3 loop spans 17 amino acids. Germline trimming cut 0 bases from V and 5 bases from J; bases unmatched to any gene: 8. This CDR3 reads CAISESQASGDHNEQFF. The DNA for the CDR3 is TGTGCCATCAGTGAGTCTCAGGCTAGCGGGGATCACAATGAGCAGTTCTTC.

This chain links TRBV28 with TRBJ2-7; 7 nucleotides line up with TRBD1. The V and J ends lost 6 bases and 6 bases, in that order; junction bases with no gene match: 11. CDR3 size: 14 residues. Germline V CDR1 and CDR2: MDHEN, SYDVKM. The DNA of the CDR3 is TGTGCCAGCAGACAGACAGGGCCACAGGGCGAGCAGTACTTC. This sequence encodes CASRQTGPQGEQYF.

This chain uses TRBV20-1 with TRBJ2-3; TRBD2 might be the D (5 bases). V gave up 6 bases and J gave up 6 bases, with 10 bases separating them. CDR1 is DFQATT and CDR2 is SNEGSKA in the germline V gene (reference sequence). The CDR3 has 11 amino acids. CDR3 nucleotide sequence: TGCAGTGCGCCAGCGGTTGATACGCAGTATTTT. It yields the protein CSAPAVDTQYF.

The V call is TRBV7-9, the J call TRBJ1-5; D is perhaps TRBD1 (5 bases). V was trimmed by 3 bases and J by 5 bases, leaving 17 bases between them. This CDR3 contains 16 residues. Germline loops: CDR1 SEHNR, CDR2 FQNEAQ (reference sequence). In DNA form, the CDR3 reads TGTGCCAGCAGCTTCGCAAATGGGGGGGTGGATCAGCCCCAGCATTTT. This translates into CASSFANGGVDQPQHF.

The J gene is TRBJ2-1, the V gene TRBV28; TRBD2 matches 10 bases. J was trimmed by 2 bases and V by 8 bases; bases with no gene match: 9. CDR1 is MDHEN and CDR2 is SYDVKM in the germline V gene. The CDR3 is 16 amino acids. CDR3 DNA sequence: TGTGCCAGCCTGTATAGGCTAGCGGGGGCCTACAATGAGCAGTTCTTC. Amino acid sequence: CASLYRLAGAYNEQFF.

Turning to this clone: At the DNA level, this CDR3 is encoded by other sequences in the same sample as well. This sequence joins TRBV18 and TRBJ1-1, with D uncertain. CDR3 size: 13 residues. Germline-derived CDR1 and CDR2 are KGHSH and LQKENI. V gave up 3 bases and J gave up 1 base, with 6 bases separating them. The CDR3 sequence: CASSPRENTEAFF. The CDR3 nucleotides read TGTGCCAGCTCACCTCGAGAGAACACTGAAGCTTTCTTT.

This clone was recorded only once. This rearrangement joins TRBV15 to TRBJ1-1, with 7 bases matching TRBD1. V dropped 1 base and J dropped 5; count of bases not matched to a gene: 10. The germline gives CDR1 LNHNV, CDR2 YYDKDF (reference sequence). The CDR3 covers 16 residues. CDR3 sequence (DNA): TGTGCCACCAGCAGAGCCTCTACAGGGGTACGAACTGAAGCTTTCTTT. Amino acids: CATSRASTGVRTEAFF.

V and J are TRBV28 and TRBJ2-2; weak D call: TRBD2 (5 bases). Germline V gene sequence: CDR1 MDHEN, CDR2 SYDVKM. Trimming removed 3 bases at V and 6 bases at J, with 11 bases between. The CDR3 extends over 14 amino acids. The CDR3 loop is CASSLPEVAGELFF. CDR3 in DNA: TGTGCCAGCAGTTTGCCGGAGGTGGCCGGGGAGCTGTTTTTT.

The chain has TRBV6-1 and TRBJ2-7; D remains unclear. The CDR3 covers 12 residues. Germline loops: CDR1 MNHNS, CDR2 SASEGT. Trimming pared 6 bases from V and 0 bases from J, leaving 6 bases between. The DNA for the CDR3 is TGTGCCAGCAGACCCAGCTCCTACGAGCAGTACTTC. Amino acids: CASRPSSYEQYF.

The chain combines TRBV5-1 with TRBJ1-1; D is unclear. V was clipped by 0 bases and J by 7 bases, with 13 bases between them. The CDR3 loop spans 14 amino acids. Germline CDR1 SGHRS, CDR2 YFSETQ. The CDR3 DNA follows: TGCGCCAGCAGCTTGGAGTCTGGAGTGAGTGAAGCTTTCTTT. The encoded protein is CASSLESGVSEAFF. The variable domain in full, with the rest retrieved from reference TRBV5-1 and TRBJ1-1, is KAGVTQTPRYLIKTRGQQVTLSCSPISGHRSVSWYQQTPGQGLQFLFEYFSETQRNKGNFPGRFSGRQFSNSRSEMNVSTLELGDSALYLCASSLESGVSEAFFGQGTRLTVV.

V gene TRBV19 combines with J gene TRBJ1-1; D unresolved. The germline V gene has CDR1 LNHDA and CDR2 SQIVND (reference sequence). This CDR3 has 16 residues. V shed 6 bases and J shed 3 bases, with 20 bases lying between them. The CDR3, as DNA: TGTGCCAGTAGATTGACCGGCCAAAGGAGTGACACTGAAGCTTTCTTT. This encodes CASRLTGQRSDTEAFF.

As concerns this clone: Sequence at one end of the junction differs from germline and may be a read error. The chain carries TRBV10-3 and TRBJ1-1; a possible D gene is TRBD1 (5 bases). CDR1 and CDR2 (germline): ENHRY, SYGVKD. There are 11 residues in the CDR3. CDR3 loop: CAISDRGGALF. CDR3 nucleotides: TGTGCCATCAGTGATCGGGGGGGAGCTCTCTTT.

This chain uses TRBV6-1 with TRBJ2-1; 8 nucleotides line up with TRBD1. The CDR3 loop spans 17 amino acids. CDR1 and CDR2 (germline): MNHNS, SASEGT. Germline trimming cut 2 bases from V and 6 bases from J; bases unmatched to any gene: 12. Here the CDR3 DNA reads TGTGCCAGCAGTGAACTAAGAGGCAGGGGGCTTTCCAATGAGCAGTTCTTC. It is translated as CASSELRGRGLSNEQFF.

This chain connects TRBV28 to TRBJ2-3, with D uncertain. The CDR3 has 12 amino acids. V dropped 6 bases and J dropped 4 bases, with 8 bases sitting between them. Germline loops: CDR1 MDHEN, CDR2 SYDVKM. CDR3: CASRPRSDTQYF. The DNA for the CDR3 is TGTGCCAGCAGGCCCCGGTCAGATACGCAGTATTTT.

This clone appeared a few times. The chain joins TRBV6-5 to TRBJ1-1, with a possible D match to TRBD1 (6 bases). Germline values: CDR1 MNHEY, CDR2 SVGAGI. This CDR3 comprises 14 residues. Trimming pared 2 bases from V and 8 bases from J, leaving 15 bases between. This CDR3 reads CASSYTIDRNEAFF. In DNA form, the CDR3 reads TGTGCCAGCAGTTACACCATCGACAGGAACGAAGCTTTCTTT.

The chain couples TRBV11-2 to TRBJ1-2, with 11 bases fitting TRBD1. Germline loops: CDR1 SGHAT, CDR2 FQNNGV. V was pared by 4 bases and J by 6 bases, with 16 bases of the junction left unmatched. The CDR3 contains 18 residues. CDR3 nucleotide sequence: TGTGCCAGCAGCTCCCTCCGATCGAGGGGACAGGGGGTTGATGGCTACACCTTC. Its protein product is CASSSLRSRGQGVDGYTF.

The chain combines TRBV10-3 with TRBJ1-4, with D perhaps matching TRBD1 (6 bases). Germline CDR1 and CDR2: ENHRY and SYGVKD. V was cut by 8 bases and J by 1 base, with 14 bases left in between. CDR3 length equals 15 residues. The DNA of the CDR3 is TGTGCCATCTCGGAATTACAGGGAACTAATGAAAAACTGTTTTTT. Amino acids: CAISELQGTNEKLFF.

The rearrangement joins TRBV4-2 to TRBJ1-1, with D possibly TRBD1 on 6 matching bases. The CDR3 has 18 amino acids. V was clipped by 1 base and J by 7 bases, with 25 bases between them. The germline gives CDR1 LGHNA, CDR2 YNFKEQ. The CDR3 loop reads CASSQVSNLDPIGGEAFF. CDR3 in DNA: TGTGCCAGCAGCCAAGTCTCAAATCTCGACCCTATAGGGGGTGAAGCTTTCTTT.

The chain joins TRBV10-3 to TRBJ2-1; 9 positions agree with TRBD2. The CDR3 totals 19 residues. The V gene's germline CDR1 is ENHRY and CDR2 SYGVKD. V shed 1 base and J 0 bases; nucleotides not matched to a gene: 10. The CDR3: CAISELRLAEKSSYNEQFF. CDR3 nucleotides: TGTGCCATCAGTGAGTTGAGACTAGCGGAGAAGAGCTCCTACAATGAGCAGTTCTTC.

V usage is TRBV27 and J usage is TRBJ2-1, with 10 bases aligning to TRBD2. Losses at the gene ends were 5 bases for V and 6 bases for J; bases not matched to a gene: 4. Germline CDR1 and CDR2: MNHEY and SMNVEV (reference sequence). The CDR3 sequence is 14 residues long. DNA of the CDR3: TGTGCCAGCAGTATCGGGACTAGCGTCAATGAGCAGTTCTTC. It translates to CASSIGTSVNEQFF.

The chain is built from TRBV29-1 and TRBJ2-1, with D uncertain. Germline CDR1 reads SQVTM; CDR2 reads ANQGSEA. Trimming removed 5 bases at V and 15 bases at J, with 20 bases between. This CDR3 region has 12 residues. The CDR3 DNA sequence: TGCAGCGTTCCAACGGTGAGGCGCGGTCGGTTCTTC. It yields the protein CSVPTVRRGRFF.

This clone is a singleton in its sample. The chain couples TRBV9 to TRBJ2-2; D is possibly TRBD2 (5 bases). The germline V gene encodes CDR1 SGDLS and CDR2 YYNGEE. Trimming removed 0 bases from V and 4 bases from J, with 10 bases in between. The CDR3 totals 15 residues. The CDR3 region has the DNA TGTGCCAGCAGCGTAGGGGGAGTCCCCACCGGGGAGCTGTTTTTT. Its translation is CASSVGGVPTGELFF.

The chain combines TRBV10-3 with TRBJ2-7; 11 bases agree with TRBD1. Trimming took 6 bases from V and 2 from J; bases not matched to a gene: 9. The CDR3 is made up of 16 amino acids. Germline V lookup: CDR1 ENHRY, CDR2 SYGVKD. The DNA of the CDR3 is TGTGCCATCAGCGGACAGGGGGCAGACAGCCCCTACGAGCAGTACTTC. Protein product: CAISGQGADSPYEQYF.